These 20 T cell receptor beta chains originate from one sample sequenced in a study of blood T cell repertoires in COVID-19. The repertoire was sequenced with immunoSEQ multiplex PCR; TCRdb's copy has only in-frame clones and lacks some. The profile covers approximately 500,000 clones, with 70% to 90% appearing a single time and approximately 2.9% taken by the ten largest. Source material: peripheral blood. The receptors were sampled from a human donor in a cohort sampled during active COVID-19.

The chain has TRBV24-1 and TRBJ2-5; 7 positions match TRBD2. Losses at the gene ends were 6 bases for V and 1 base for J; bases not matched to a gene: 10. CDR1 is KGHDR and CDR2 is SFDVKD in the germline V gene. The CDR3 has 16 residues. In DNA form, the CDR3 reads TGTGCCACCAGTTTTCATCCAGCGGGATGCCAAGAGACCCAGTACTTC. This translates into CATSFHPAGCQETQYF.

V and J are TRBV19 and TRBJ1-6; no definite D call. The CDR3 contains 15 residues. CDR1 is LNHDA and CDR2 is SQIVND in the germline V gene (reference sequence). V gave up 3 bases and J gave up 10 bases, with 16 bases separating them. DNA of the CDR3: TGTGCCAGTAGTATGGCAGGATCTCCGGAATCACCCCTCCACTTT. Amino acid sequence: CASSMAGSPESPLHF.

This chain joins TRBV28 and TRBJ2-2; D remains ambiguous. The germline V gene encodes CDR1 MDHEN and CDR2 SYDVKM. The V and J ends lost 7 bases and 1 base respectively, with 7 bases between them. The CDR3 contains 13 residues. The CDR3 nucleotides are TGTGCCAGCAATAAAAAGAACACCGGGGAGCTGTTTTTT. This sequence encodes CASNKKNTGELFF.

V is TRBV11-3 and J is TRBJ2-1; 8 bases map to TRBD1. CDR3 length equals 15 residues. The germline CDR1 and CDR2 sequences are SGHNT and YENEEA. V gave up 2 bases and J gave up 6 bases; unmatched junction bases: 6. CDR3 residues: CASSLSGGSFNEQFF. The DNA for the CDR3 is TGTGCCAGCAGCTTATCAGGGGGCAGTTTCAATGAGCAGTTCTTC.

The CDR3 sequence: CASSFAQGSYNEQFF. CDR3 nucleotide sequence: TGTGCCAGCAGCTTTGCCCAGGGATCGTACAATGAGCAGTTCTTC. The V call is TRBV11-2, the J call TRBJ2-1; TRBD1 is a possible D gene (5 bases). The CDR3 loop spans 15 amino acids. Deletions cut 3 bases from V and 4 bases from J, with 13 bases between. The germline V gene encodes CDR1 SGHAT and CDR2 FQNNGV.

The CDR3 sequence: CASSVDRLGQRETQYF. The CDR3 DNA sequence: TGTGCCAGCAGCGTAGATAGGTTGGGACAGAGGGAGACCCAGTACTTC. This chain links TRBV9 with TRBJ2-5, with 7 bases that match TRBD1. The CDR3 contains 16 residues. J gave up 5 bases and V 0 bases, and 10 bases lay outside the gene matches. Per germline, CDR1 SGDLS and CDR2 YYNGEE.

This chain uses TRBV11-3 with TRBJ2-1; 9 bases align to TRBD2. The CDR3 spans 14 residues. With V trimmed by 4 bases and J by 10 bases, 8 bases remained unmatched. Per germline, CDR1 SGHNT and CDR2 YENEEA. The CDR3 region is CASSSGTSLVEQFF. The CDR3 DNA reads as TGTGCCAGCAGCTCCGGGACTAGCTTGGTGGAGCAGTTCTTC.

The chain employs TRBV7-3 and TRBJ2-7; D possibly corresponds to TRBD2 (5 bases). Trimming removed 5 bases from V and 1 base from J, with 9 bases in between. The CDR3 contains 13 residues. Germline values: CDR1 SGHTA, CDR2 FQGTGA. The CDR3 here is CASSRRESYEQYF. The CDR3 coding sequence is TGTGCCAGCAGCCGACGGGAATCCTACGAGCAGTACTTC.

CDR3 nucleotide sequence: TGTGCCATCAGCATGGAGCAGGGTCAAAACACTGAAGCTTTCTTT. It specifies CAISMEQGQNTEAFF. The V call is TRBV10-3, the J call TRBJ1-1; a weak D match, TRBD1 (5 bases). Between the trimmed V and J ends, which lost 6 bases and 2 bases, there was a span of 16 bases. The CDR3 extends over 15 amino acids. Germline V gene sequence: CDR1 ENHRY, CDR2 SYGVKD.

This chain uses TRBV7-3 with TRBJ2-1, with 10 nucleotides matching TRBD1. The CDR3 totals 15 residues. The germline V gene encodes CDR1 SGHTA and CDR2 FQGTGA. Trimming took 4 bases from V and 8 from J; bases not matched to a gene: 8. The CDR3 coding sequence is TGTGCCAGCAGCTCACCGGGACAGGGGTCCGATGAGCAGTTCTTC. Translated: CASSSPGQGSDEQFF.

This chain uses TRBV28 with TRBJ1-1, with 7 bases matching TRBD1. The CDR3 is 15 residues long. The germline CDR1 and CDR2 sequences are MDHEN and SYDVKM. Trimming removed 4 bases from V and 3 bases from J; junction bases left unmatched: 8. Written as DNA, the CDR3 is TGTGCCAGCAGTTCCCCTTACCAGGGGGACACTGAAGCTTTCTTT. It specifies CASSSPYQGDTEAFF. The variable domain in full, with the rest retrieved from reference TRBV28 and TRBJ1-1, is DVKVTQSSRYLVKRTGEKVFLECVQDMDHENMFWYRQDPGLGLRLIYFSYDVKMKEKGDIPEGYSVSREKKERFSLILESASTNQTSMYLCASSSPYQGDTEAFFGQGTRLTVV.

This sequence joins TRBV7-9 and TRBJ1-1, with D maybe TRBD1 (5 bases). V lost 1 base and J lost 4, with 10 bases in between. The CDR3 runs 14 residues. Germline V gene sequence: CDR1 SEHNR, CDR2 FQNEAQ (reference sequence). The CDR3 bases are TGTGCCAGCAGCTTAGGGGGCCAATCCACTGAAGCTTTCTTT. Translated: CASSLGGQSTEAFF.

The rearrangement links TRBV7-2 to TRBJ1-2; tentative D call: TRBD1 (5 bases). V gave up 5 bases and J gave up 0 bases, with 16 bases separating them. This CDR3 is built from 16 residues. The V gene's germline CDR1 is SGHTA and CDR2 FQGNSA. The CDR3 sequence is CASSAGSGISNYGYTF. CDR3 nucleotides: TGTGCCAGCAGCGCCGGTTCAGGGATTTCTAACTATGGCTACACCTTC.

CDR3 nucleotides: TGCGCCAGCAGCGACGAAGGGACAGGGTTCTATGAGCAGTTCTTC. Residues: CASSDEGTGFYEQFF. The chain couples TRBV5-1 to TRBJ2-1, with 9 bases matching TRBD1. The trim removed 4 bases at V and 8 bases at J, leaving 10 bases unmatched. Germline V lookup: CDR1 SGHRS, CDR2 YFSETQ. This CDR3 comprises 15 residues.

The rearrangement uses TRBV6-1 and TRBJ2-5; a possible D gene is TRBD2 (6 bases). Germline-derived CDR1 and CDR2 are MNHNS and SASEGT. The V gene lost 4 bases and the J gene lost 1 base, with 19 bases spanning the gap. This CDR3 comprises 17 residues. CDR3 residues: CASSVSGHQAIQETQYF. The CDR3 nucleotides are TGTGCCAGCAGTGTAAGCGGGCACCAAGCTATCCAAGAGACCCAGTACTTC.

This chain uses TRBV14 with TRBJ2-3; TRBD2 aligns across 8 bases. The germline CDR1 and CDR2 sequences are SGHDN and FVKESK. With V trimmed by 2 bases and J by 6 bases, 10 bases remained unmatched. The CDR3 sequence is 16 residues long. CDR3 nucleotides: TGTGCCAGCAGCCAAATGATAGCGGGACTTCAGGATACGCAGTATTTT. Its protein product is CASSQMIAGLQDTQYF.

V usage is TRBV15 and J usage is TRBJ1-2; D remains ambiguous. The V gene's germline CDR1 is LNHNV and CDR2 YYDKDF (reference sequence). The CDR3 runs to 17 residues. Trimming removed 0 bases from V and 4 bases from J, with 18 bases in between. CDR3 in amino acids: CATSRDESPHRPYGYTF. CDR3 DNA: TGTGCCACCAGCAGAGATGAATCCCCCCACAGACCCTATGGCTACACCTTC.

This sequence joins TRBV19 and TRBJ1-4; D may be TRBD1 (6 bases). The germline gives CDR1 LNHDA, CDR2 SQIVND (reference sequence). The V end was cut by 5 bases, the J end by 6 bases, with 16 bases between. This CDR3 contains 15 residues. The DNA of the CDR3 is TGTGCCAGTAGTCTCCCACAGGGCAACCATGAAAAACTGTTTTTT. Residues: CASSLPQGNHEKLFF.

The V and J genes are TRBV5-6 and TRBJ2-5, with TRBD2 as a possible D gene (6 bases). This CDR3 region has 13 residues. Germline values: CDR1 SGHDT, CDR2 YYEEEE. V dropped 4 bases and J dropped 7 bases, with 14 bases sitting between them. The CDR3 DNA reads TGTGCCAGCAGCGTCGAAGGGCGGGGGACCCAGTACTTC. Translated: CASSVEGRGTQYF.

The CDR3 reads CASSYSDNEQFF. The CDR3 DNA reads TGTGCCAGCAGTTATAGCGACAATGAGCAGTTCTTC. The J gene is TRBJ2-1, the V gene TRBV6-2 or TRBV6-3; D is perhaps TRBD2 (5 bases). V lost 3 bases, J lost 5 bases, and 5 bases lay in between. Germline V gene sequence: CDR1 MNHEY, CDR2 SVGEGT. The CDR3 is 12 residues long.